A selection of T cell receptor beta chains follows, all from one sample in a study of early T cells in non-severe SARS-CoV-2 infection. A single record per CDR3 protein comes from TCRdb applying MiXCR to the 5' RACE reads. This repertoire shows tens of thousands of distinct CDR3 sequences, under 7.5% found once; its top ten account for approximately 4.1%. Sequenced material: whole blood. The receptors stem from an adult who was a healthcare worker with PCR-confirmed SARS-CoV-2 infection or an uninfected control (not recorded which). Both conserved end residues are part of each CDR3. Each record gives: D gene, J gene, clone size, V gene, CDR3 DNA, CDR3 protein. D genes are given only for firm matches. Size tells how often a clone was seen (once, few, many) or the class of an expanded clone, and some rows leave it out.

d_call: TRBD1; j_call: TRBJ2-6; clone_size: many; v_call: TRBV19; cdr3_nt: TGTGCCAGTAGTTCGCCCCTAGGGGGCGCAAGGTCTGGGGCCAACGTCCTGACTTTC; cdr3_aa: CASSSPLGGARSGANVLTF
d_call: -; j_call: TRBJ2-1; clone_size: many; v_call: TRBV24-1; cdr3_nt: TGTGCCACCAGTGATTTTTCATCCGATGAGCAGTTCTTC; cdr3_aa: CATSDFSSDEQFF
d_call: TRBD2; j_call: TRBJ2-1; clone_size: many; v_call: TRBV7-7; cdr3_nt: TGTGCCAGCAGCTTACTCGCGGGAGGGCTTAATGAGCAGTTCTTC; cdr3_aa: CASSLLAGGLNEQFF
d_call: TRBD1; j_call: TRBJ1-1; clone_size: many; v_call: TRBV28; cdr3_nt: TGTGCCAGCAGTACCCACAGGGGGAAGGAAGCTTTCTTT; cdr3_aa: CASSTHRGKEAFF
d_call: -; j_call: TRBJ2-3; clone_size: -; v_call: TRBV6-6; cdr3_nt: TGTGCCAGCAGTTATTTCGACAGCACAGATACGCAGTATTTT; cdr3_aa: CASSYFDSTDTQYF
d_call: -; j_call: TRBJ2-5; clone_size: many; v_call: TRBV4-1; cdr3_nt: TGCGCCAGCAGCCAAGCGCCAGGGTCACCGGAGACCCAGTACTTC; cdr3_aa: CASSQAPGSPETQYF
d_call: TRBD1; j_call: TRBJ1-1; clone_size: many; v_call: TRBV7-9; cdr3_nt: TGTGCCAGCACAGGACAGGACCAGCCGGAAGCTTTCTTT; cdr3_aa: CASTGQDQPEAFF
d_call: -; j_call: TRBJ1-2; clone_size: many; v_call: TRBV6-1; cdr3_nt: TGTGCCAGCAGTGAGCGACAGCTTAACGGCTACACCTTC; cdr3_aa: CASSERQLNGYTF
d_call: -; j_call: TRBJ2-7; clone_size: once; v_call: TRBV14; cdr3_nt: TGTGCCAGCAGCCCCAGGGGAAGGTACGAGCAGTACTTC; cdr3_aa: CASSPRGRYEQYF
d_call: -; j_call: TRBJ1-4; clone_size: many; v_call: TRBV27; cdr3_nt: TGTGCCAGCAGCCCCTGGGGGGCTAATGAAAAACTGTTTTTT; cdr3_aa: CASSPWGANEKLFF
d_call: -; j_call: TRBJ2-5; clone_size: many; v_call: TRBV10-3; cdr3_nt: TGTGCCATCAGTGAAACGACTGTACAAGAGACCCAGTACTTC; cdr3_aa: CAISETTVQETQYF
d_call: -; j_call: TRBJ2-3; clone_size: few; v_call: TRBV20-1; cdr3_nt: TGCAGTGCTGAGGTCCCGAGCGTTTCTAGCACAGATACGCAGTATTTT; cdr3_aa: CSAEVPSVSSTDTQYF
d_call: TRBD1; j_call: TRBJ1-1; clone_size: few; v_call: TRBV11-2; cdr3_nt: TGTGCCAGCAGCTTAGAGGGACAGGGGGCAAGGAACACTGAAGCTTTCTTT; cdr3_aa: CASSLEGQGARNTEAFF
d_call: TRBD1; j_call: TRBJ2-7; clone_size: many; v_call: TRBV25-1; cdr3_nt: TGTGCCAGCAGTGAGGATGGGACAGGGTTGAACGAGCAGTACTTC; cdr3_aa: CASSEDGTGLNEQYF
d_call: TRBD1; j_call: TRBJ2-7; clone_size: many; v_call: TRBV7-8; cdr3_nt: TGTGCCAGCAGCTCGGACAGGAGGACCTTTGGGCAGTACTTC; cdr3_aa: CASSSDRRTFGQYF
d_call: -; j_call: TRBJ2-6; clone_size: few; v_call: TRBV4-1; cdr3_nt: TGCGCCAGCAGCCGTAGTGGGAGCTCTGGGGCCAACGTCCTGACTTTC; cdr3_aa: CASSRSGSSGANVLTF
d_call: TRBD1; j_call: TRBJ1-5; clone_size: many; v_call: TRBV20-1; cdr3_nt: TGCAGTGCTACCGGGACAGGGCGGCAGCCCCAGCATTTT; cdr3_aa: CSATGTGRQPQHF
d_call: -; j_call: TRBJ2-3; clone_size: few; v_call: TRBV5-1; cdr3_nt: TGCGCCAGCAGCTTGGATGGCAGGGGAGGGGAAGATACGCAGTATTTT; cdr3_aa: CASSLDGRGGEDTQYF
d_call: TRBD1; j_call: TRBJ2-1; clone_size: few; v_call: TRBV7-7; cdr3_nt: TGTGCTAGCAGCTTATTGGGACAGGGGGGTGAGCAGTTCTTC; cdr3_aa: CASSLLGQGGEQFF
d_call: -; j_call: TRBJ1-6; clone_size: many; v_call: TRBV2; cdr3_nt: TGTGCCAGCAGTGGCAGCTTAGGCAGTACGTTCTCTTCACCCCTCCACTTT; cdr3_aa: CASSGSLGSTFSSPLHF
d_call: -; j_call: TRBJ1-4; clone_size: many; v_call: TRBV7-9; cdr3_nt: TGTGCCAGCAGCTTGGCAGGACGGGAAAAACTGTTTTTT; cdr3_aa: CASSLAGREKLFF
d_call: TRBD2; j_call: TRBJ2-7; clone_size: few; v_call: TRBV19; cdr3_nt: TGTGCCAGTAGTAAAGCGGGAGGGCCTTCCTACGAGCAGTACTTC; cdr3_aa: CASSKAGGPSYEQYF
d_call: TRBD2; j_call: TRBJ2-2; clone_size: many; v_call: TRBV7-2; cdr3_nt: TGTGCCAGCAGCTTACAGCTAGCGGTAAACACCGGGGAGCTGTTTTTT; cdr3_aa: CASSLQLAVNTGELFF
d_call: TRBD1; j_call: TRBJ1-1; clone_size: medium-sized; v_call: TRBV10-2; cdr3_nt: TGCGCCAGCAGTGATACTGCCGACAGGGCCAATGAAGCTTTCTTT; cdr3_aa: CASSDTADRANEAFF
d_call: TRBD1; j_call: TRBJ2-7; clone_size: -; v_call: TRBV27; cdr3_nt: TGTGCCAGCAGTCGACAGGGGTCTTCCTACGAGCAGTACTTC; cdr3_aa: CASSRQGSSYEQYF
d_call: TRBD2; j_call: TRBJ2-5; clone_size: many; v_call: TRBV6-6; cdr3_nt: TGTGCCAGCATTCGGGGGGTCCAAGAGACCCAGTACTTC; cdr3_aa: CASIRGVQETQYF